This T cell receptor (beta chain) originates from a study of beta chain features in type 1 diabetes (dated 2018 in TCRdb). Study-wide context: No differences in mean age, gender distribution, total cell number or subset yield were found between patients and healthy donors. A total of approximately 110,000,000 sorted cells were examined across all samples, and a strong correlation was observed between cell number per subset and RNA yield. In the study, recently diagnosed type 1 diabetes patients and matched healthy donors were compared on the TCRB repertoires of their sorted circulating CD4+ T cell subsets. Regulatory and stem cell-like memory subsets were obtained from only 8 patients and roughly eight healthy donors, while naive and central memory subsets were obtained from all 30 or so donors. Paper-wide results and their limitations: Because small numbers of individuals were included in the HLA sub-analyses, any influence of HLA type on TCRB rearrangement was left unresolved. Because cDNA was sequenced instead of genomic DNA, activated cells with high expression could be over-represented, although the groups did not differ in activation or CD3 levels. Naive, central memory and regulatory TCRB repertoires appeared more similar among patients than among healthy donors. At VDJ recombination sites, patients with type 1 diabetes made fewer insertions and deleted more nucleotides, a pattern implying thymic rearrangement abnormalities. Shorter templates might be favored by PCR, yet because patient and control samples were amplified and corrected together, any such skew would affect both groups equally. A moderate but significant shortening of TCRB CDR3 length was observed in type 1 diabetes patients in all four CD4+ subsets.

From each donor, a single peripheral blood sample of 95 to 150 mL on average was drawn into heparinised tubes. A BD FACSAria II was used to sort naive, central memory, regulatory and stem cell-like memory CD4+ T cells with a panel that included CD45RO, CCR7, CD25, CD127, CD95 and CD27. Every sorted population had a purity above 95%. PBMCs were isolated immediately by Lymphoprep density gradient centrifugation and stained directly without culture. So that batch effects would be minimized, each experiment stained and sorted samples in pairs, pairing one healthy donor with one patient. The germline V gene (reference sequence) supplies CDR1 SSHAT and CDR2 FNYEAQ. Including cysteine and phenylalanine, the CDR3 has 15 amino acids. Only the CDR3 portion is preserved as DNA: 45 bases, with reading frame beginning at the first base. The High Capacity cDNA Reverse Transcription Kit was used to reverse transcribe all of the isolated RNA, meaning that expressed TCRB transcripts were what got sequenced. Deep immunoSEQ sequencing was performed on naive, central memory and regulatory T cell samples, with an average of around 3.5 million total reads per sample. After sorted cells were lysed in RLT buffer, RNA was extracted with DNase-treated RNeasy Micro or Mini kits, with the choice depending on cell number. Each cell subset was processed on its own to prevent cross-contamination, while patient and healthy donor samples were processed together. The immunoSEQ multiplex PCR was used to amplify TCRB sequences from cDNA, generating 87-bp fragments that spanned the CDR3 region. Amplicons were sequenced on the Illumina HiSeq platform. The authors' analysis ran thus. PCR bias was computationally corrected using synthetic template baselines, reads within Hamming distance 2 were collapsed, and singletons that could not be merged were discarded. Reads were aligned to IMGT to assign V, D and J genes, CDR3 length, and insertions or deletions at six rearrangement sites. Within each subset, clonotype counts were normalized to the number of sorted cells before true diversity and Gini coefficients were calculated with the tcR R package. The overlap coefficient, calculated on TCRB nucleotide sequences, was used to measure repertoire sharing. Sourced from immuneACCESS, this table was stored by TCRdb with only in-frame sequences that have V and J called. A share of the clones is absent; for the studies checked, an unresolved V gene accounts for under half, and the remainder has no known explanation. The V and J calls and clone size are taken from that table; D and trimming were inferred from the DNA. Within this sample are 120,000 to 150,000 clones, with less than 8.5% of them counted one time only. The top ten clones comprise approximately 1.4% of the sample.

Points on this clone: Its antigen is unknown. Germline and junction disagree at one end, which may indicate a read error.

The sequencing input was central memory CD4+ T cells from blood. The chain uses TRBV7-7 and TRBJ2-5, with no reliable assignment of the D segment. This receptor was taken from a woman aged 25-40 years in good health. The nucleotide sequence reads as follows: TGTGCTAGCAGCTTTGTAGTGGGCCCCCAAGAGACCCAGTACTTC. Translated, this gives CASSFVVGPQETQYF. Joined to the reference TRBV7-7 and TRBJ2-5 proteins, this CDR3 gives the full variable domain: GAGVSQSPRYKVTKRGQDVTLRCDPISSHATLYWYQQALGQGPEFLTYFNYEAQPDKSGLPSDRFSAERPEGSISTLTIQRTEQRDSAMYRCASSFVVGPQETQYFGPGTRLLVL.